These 19 T cell receptor beta chains originate from one sample sequenced in a study of graft-versus-host responses after intestinal transplantation. Sequencing used immunoSEQ multiplex PCR; TCRdb keeps in-frame clones, though not all of them. Of approximately 89,000 clones detected, approximately 92% appear once; the ten largest clones hold about 1.1%. Which antigens these TCRs recognize remains unknown. The starting material was unstimulated CD8+ T cells sorted from spleen or lymph node cells, obtained before transplant. All receptors come from a human donor who was the organ donor for an intestinal transplant.

This chain uses TRBV9 with TRBJ2-3; the match to TRBD2 covers 14 bases. This CDR3 comprises 18 residues. With 0 bases clipped from V and 0 bases from J, the junction kept 3 bases outside the gene matches. Germline V gene lookup returns CDR1 SGDLS and CDR2 YYNGEE. CDR3 sequence: CASSVVGLAGGSTDTQYF. The CDR3 bases are TGTGCCAGCAGCGTAGTCGGACTAGCGGGGGGCAGCACAGATACGCAGTATTTT.

The J gene is TRBJ1-1, the V gene TRBV5-5; D remains unclear. Germline V gene lookup returns CDR1 SGHKS and CDR2 YYEKEE (reference sequence). The CDR3 length is 14 residues. Trimming pared 2 bases from V and 4 bases from J, leaving 12 bases between. The CDR3 loop reads CASSLTGSGTEAFF. CDR3 DNA sequence: TGTGCCAGCAGCTTAACGGGGTCAGGCACTGAAGCTTTCTTT.

This clone came up once. This chain joins TRBV11-1 and TRBJ2-1; the match to TRBD2 covers 9 bases. The germline V gene encodes CDR1 SGHAT and CDR2 FQDESV (reference sequence). This CDR3 has 18 amino acids. With 5 bases clipped from V and 4 bases from J, the junction kept 15 bases outside the gene matches. CDR3 loop: CASSPSVVAGVLYNEQFF. The CDR3 DNA sequence: TGTGCCAGCAGCCCTAGTGTGGTAGCGGGAGTATTGTACAATGAGCAGTTCTTC.

The chain combines TRBV9 with TRBJ1-6; 8 bases line up with TRBD1. Per the germline V gene, CDR1 is SGDLS and CDR2 is YYNGEE. The V and J ends lost 4 bases and 10 bases, in that order; junction bases with no gene match: 10. The CDR3 spans 15 residues. In DNA form, the CDR3 reads TGTGCCAGCAGCCCGAGTCAGGGGGCGACGTCACCCCTCCACTTT. This encodes CASSPSQGATSPLHF. The variable domain in full, with the rest retrieved from reference TRBV9 and TRBJ1-6, is DSGVTQTPKHLITATGQRVTLRCSPRSGDLSVYWYQQSLDQGLQFLIQYYNGEERAKGNILERFSAQQFPDLHSELNLSSLELGDSALYFCASSPSQGATSPLHFGNGTRLTVT.

This clone has just one count. This chain uses TRBV27 with TRBJ2-5; possible D gene TRBD2, 7 bases. Trimming stripped 7 bases from V and 2 bases from J, with 20 bases between. The CDR3 loop spans 16 amino acids. The germline V gene encodes CDR1 MNHEY and CDR2 SMNVEV (reference sequence). The chain's CDR3 is CASNSQDGGQQETQYF. The DNA for the CDR3 is TGTGCCAGCAATAGCCAGGACGGGGGGCAGCAAGAGACCCAGTACTTC.

The chain is built from TRBV7-2 and TRBJ2-5; 12 nucleotides line up with TRBD2. The CDR3 has 15 amino acids. V dropped 2 bases and J dropped 5; count of bases not matched to a gene: 3. The germline gives CDR1 SGHTA, CDR2 FQGNSA. In DNA, the CDR3 is TGTGCCAGCAGCTTAAGGCTAGCGGGAGGGGAGACCCAGTACTTC. Protein: CASSLRLAGGETQYF.

This chain connects TRBV7-8 to TRBJ2-1; 11 nucleotides agree with TRBD2. Germline CDR1 is SGHVS and CDR2 is FQNEAQ. The CDR3 spans 17 residues. The V segment lost 10 bases and the J segment 4 bases; nucleotides outside the gene matches: 15. Here the CDR3 DNA reads TGTGCCACCCGAAGGACTAGCGGGTCAACCCTTTACAATGAGCAGTTCTTC. It codes for CATRRTSGSTLYNEQFF.

The V gene is TRBV20-1, the J gene TRBJ2-3; the D is unclear. The CDR3 has 11 amino acids. V gave up 6 bases and J gave up 2 bases, with 6 bases separating them. Germline values: CDR1 DFQATT, CDR2 SNEGSKA (reference sequence). The chain's CDR3 is CSASNTDTQYF. CDR3 nucleotides: TGCAGTGCGAGCAACACAGATACGCAGTATTTT.

The chain carries TRBV5-1 and TRBJ2-7; no reliable D call. V was shortened by 0 bases and J by 0 bases, with 7 bases between the two germline ends. Germline V gives CDR1 SGHRS, CDR2 YFSETQ. This CDR3 comprises 14 residues. The CDR3 is CASSLGQASYEQYF. CDR3 nucleotide sequence: TGCGCCAGCAGCTTGGGCCAGGCCTCCTACGAGCAGTACTTC.

The V and J genes are TRBV2 and TRBJ2-7, with D perhaps matching TRBD2 (6 bases). CDR1 is SNHLY and CDR2 is FYNNEI in the germline V gene. The CDR3 has 14 amino acids. Trimming stripped 8 bases from V and 0 bases from J, with 14 bases between. CDR3 nucleotide sequence: TGTGCCAGCTTTGGGGCGGGGAGCTCCTACGAGCAGTACTTC. It encodes CASFGAGSSYEQYF.

The chain carries TRBV11-2 and TRBJ2-1; 11 bases match TRBD2. J lost 2 bases, V lost 3 bases, and 6 bases had no gene match. CDR3 length: 17 residues. The germline CDR1 and CDR2 sequences are SGHAT and FQNNGV. CDR3 coding DNA: TGTGCCAGCAGCTTGCCTAGCGGGAGGTCCACCTACAATGAGCAGTTCTTC. Translated: CASSLPSGRSTYNEQFF.

The chain uses TRBV28 and TRBJ2-6, with TRBD1 identical over 7 bases. The CDR3 is made up of 17 amino acids. In germline, CDR1 is MDHEN, CDR2 SYDVKM. The V gene end was trimmed by 5 bases and the J gene end by 2 bases; junction bases not matched to a gene: 9. This chain's CDR3 is CASSRLQGMAGANVLTF. The CDR3 DNA is TGTGCCAGCAGTCGCCTACAGGGGATGGCTGGGGCCAACGTCCTGACTTTC.

J is TRBJ2-1 and V is TRBV13, with 10 bases aligning to TRBD2. V shed 5 bases, J shed 7 bases, and the junction held 8 bases outside the gene matches. Germline V gene data show CDR1 as PRHDT and CDR2 as FYEKMQ (reference sequence). There are 15 residues in the CDR3. The CDR3 is CASSHPSGGQNEQFF. CDR3 bases: TGTGCCAGCAGCCACCCTAGCGGGGGACAAAATGAGCAGTTCTTC.

The J gene is TRBJ2-1, the V gene TRBV2; 15 bases agree with TRBD2. Germline V gene data show CDR1 as SNHLY and CDR2 as FYNNEI. The CDR3 runs to 17 residues. V trimming: 4 bases; J trimming: 4 bases; junction bases outside the gene matches: 5. CDR3 amino acids: CASSGTSGRAWYNEQFF. The CDR3 DNA sequence: TGTGCCAGCAGTGGGACTAGCGGGAGGGCTTGGTACAATGAGCAGTTCTTC. Variable domain in full (rest from reference TRBV2 and TRBJ2-1): EPEVTQTPSHQVTQMGQEVILRCVPISNHLYFYWYRQILGQKVEFLVSFYNNEISEKSEIFDDQFSVERPDGSNFTLKIRSTKLEDSAMYFCASSGTSGRAWYNEQFFGPGTRLTVL.

This rearrangement joins TRBV19 to TRBJ1-1, with 12 bases lining up with TRBD1. With 11 bases clipped from V and 0 bases from J, the junction kept 13 bases outside the gene matches. CDR1 is LNHDA, CDR2 SQIVND, per germline (reference sequence). There are 17 residues in the CDR3. CDR3 loop: CAVSPSGQGALNTEAFF. The CDR3 DNA is TGTGCCGTATCCCCTTCGGGACAGGGGGCCCTGAACACTGAAGCTTTCTTT.

The chain joins TRBV7-9 to TRBJ1-6, with TRBD1 matching over 10 bases. After removal of 5 bases from V and 5 bases from J, the junction contained 6 bases not matched to a gene. The CDR3 length is 16 residues. Germline loops: CDR1 SEHNR, CDR2 FQNEAQ (reference sequence). CDR3 bases: TGTGCCAGCAGCCAACCCGGGACAGGGGATAATTCACCCCTCCACTTT. Protein sequence: CASSQPGTGDNSPLHF. The variable domain in full, completed from reference TRBV7-9 and TRBJ1-6, reads DTGVSQNPRHKITKRGQNVTFRCDPISEHNRLYWYRQTLGQGPEFLTYFQNEAQLEKSRLLSDRFSAERPKGSFSTLEIQRTEQGDSAMYLCASSQPGTGDNSPLHFGNGTRLTVT.

V usage is TRBV6-5 and J usage is TRBJ2-7, with 11 bases that match TRBD1. The CDR3 totals 15 residues. The J segment lost 3 bases and the V segment lost 4 bases, leaving 5 bases of the junction unmatched. Germline assignment: CDR1 MNHEY and CDR2 SVGAGI. The CDR3 DNA reads as TGTGCCAGCAGTTTGACCGGGACAGGGGGCTACGAGCAGTACTTC. Protein: CASSLTGTGGYEQYF.

The V and J genes are TRBV7-2 and TRBJ2-7; the match to TRBD2 covers 10 bases. Germline V lookup: CDR1 SGHTA, CDR2 FQGNSA. The CDR3 length is 14 residues. After removal of 5 bases from V and 6 bases from J, the junction contained 7 bases not matched to a gene. The CDR3 here is CASSPGTSVGEQYF. The CDR3 DNA sequence: TGTGCCAGCAGCCCCGGGACTAGCGTGGGCGAGCAGTACTTC. Full variable domain (rest looked up from reference TRBV7-2 and TRBJ2-7): GAGVSQSPSNKVTEKGKDVELRCDPISGHTALYWYRQSLGQGLEFLIYFQGNSAPDKSGLPSDRFSAERTGGSVSTLTIQRTQQEDSAVYLCASSPGTSVGEQYFGPGTRLTVT.

V is TRBV13 and J is TRBJ2-2; D ambiguous. CDR1 and CDR2 from the germline V gene are PRHDT and FYEKMQ (reference sequence). The CDR3 is 15 residues long. V gave up 8 bases and J gave up 4 bases, with 17 bases separating them. The CDR3 sequence: CASGDPGGFTGELFF. The CDR3 DNA is TGTGCCAGCGGTGATCCCGGCGGTTTCACCGGGGAGCTGTTTTTT.